This entry lists 25 T cell receptor beta chains sequenced from one sample in a study of siplizumab effects on memory and regulatory T cells. Assay: immunoSEQ multiplex PCR; the TCRdb copy retains only in-frame clones and omits some. Of 45,000 to 60,000 clones listed, roughly 87% are singletons. Sequencing was performed on naive CD8+ T cells sorted from blood. The receptors stem from a human donor in good health.

The chain is built from TRBV4-1 and TRBJ1-1; D is perhaps TRBD1 (5 bases). The germline gives CDR1 MGHRA, CDR2 YSYEKL. CDR3 length: 15 amino acids. Trimming removed 5 bases from V and 2 bases from J, with 15 bases in between. CDR3 region: CASSVHRDPNTEAFF. In DNA, the CDR3 is TGCGCCAGCAGCGTTCACCGGGACCCAAACACTGAAGCTTTCTTT.

The rearrangement uses TRBV6-1 and TRBJ1-1; no definite D call. Per the germline V gene, CDR1 is MNHNS and CDR2 is SASEGT. This CDR3 comprises 14 residues. Trimming took 4 bases from V and 2 from J, leaving 11 bases between them. The CDR3 region is CASSVDVGNTEAFF. The CDR3 DNA sequence: TGTGCCAGCAGTGTTGACGTCGGAAACACTGAAGCTTTCTTT.

Turning to this clone: An end of the junction differs from the germline gene, which may be a read error. The chain uses TRBV7-7 and TRBJ2-7; 9 nucleotides align to TRBD1. There are 15 residues in the CDR3. Per germline, CDR1 SSHAT and CDR2 FNYEAQ (reference sequence). DNA for the CDR3: TGTGCTAGCAGCTCGGGACAGGGCCCAGCCTACGAGCAGTACTTC. Translated, it gives CASSSGQGPAYEQYF.

V and J are TRBV7-9 and TRBJ1-1; no firm D call. The CDR3 is made up of 14 amino acids. V lost 5 bases to trimming and J lost 3 bases, with 13 bases between them. Germline CDR1 and CDR2: SEHNR and FQNEAQ (reference sequence). CDR3 in DNA: TGTGCCAGCAGCCTAGGACTCACGGACACTGAAGCTTTCTTT. It specifies CASSLGLTDTEAFF.

The chain carries TRBV4-2 and TRBJ2-3; D might be TRBD2 (6 bases). The CDR3 has 15 amino acids. The V and J ends lost 0 bases and 0 bases respectively, with 7 bases between them. Germline-derived CDR1 and CDR2 are LGHNA and YNFKEQ. The CDR3 DNA sequence: TGTGCCAGCAGCCAAGAGCGGGGTAGCACAGATACGCAGTATTTT. Its protein product is CASSQERGSTDTQYF.

This chain links TRBV5-1 with TRBJ2-2, with 8 bases matching TRBD2. The V gene's germline CDR1 is SGHRS and CDR2 YFSETQ. The CDR3 runs 16 residues. V was clipped by 3 bases and J by 4 bases; unmatched bases: 8. The CDR3 protein is CASSSVRGGLTGELFF. CDR3 DNA sequence: TGCGCCAGCAGCTCTGTTCGGGGGGGACTCACCGGGGAGCTGTTTTTT.

V and J are TRBV5-6 and TRBJ1-1; no reliable D call. Trimming pared 2 bases from V and 5 bases from J, leaving 16 bases between. Looked up from germline, CDR1 is SGHDT and CDR2 is YYEEEE. This CDR3 has 15 amino acids. The CDR3 DNA reads TGTGCCAGCAGCTTAGAAGAGAGACCGATTACTGAAGCTTTCTTT. This translates into CASSLEERPITEAFF.

V usage is TRBV2 and J usage is TRBJ2-1, with 11 bases aligning to TRBD2. The CDR3 consists of 15 residues. Germline trimming cut 7 bases from V and 6 bases from J; bases unmatched to any gene: 8. Germline CDR1 and CDR2: SNHLY and FYNNEI. CDR3 in amino acids: CASTTGLADPNEQFF. CDR3 nucleotides: TGTGCCAGCACTACGGGACTAGCGGACCCCAATGAGCAGTTCTTC.

The chain has TRBV7-8 and TRBJ2-5, with no clear D. V gave up 4 bases and J gave up 2 bases, with 8 bases separating them. Germline lookup yields CDR1 SGHVS and CDR2 FQNEAQ. The CDR3 totals 13 residues. Written as DNA, the CDR3 is TGTGCCAGCAGCTGGGCCTGGCAAGAGACCCAGTACTTC. Residues: CASSWAWQETQYF.

The chain joins TRBV7-8 to TRBJ2-1, with D possibly matching TRBD2 (5 bases). Germline CDR1 is SGHVS and CDR2 is FQNEAQ. This CDR3 region has 20 residues. V lost 0 bases and J 0 bases, leaving 21 bases between the germline ends. CDR3 protein: CASSLARASQVIFSYNEQFF. DNA for the CDR3: TGTGCCAGCAGCTTAGCGCGGGCTAGCCAGGTGATCTTCTCCTACAATGAGCAGTTCTTC.

The chain combines TRBV5-4 with TRBJ2-2; D remains ambiguous. The germline CDR1 and CDR2 sequences are SGHNT and YYREEE (reference sequence). V gave up 4 bases and J gave up 4 bases, with 5 bases separating them. There are 12 residues in the CDR3. CDR3 region: CASSPLTGELFF. CDR3 DNA: TGTGCCAGCAGCCCTCTCACCGGGGAGCTGTTTTTT. Variable domain in full (rest from reference TRBV5-4 and TRBJ2-2): ETGVTQSPTHLIKTRGQQVTLRCSSQSGHNTVSWYQQALGQGPQFIFQYYREEENGRGNFPPRFSGLQFPNYSSELNVNALELDDSALYLCASSPLTGELFFGEGSRLTVL.

The chain links TRBV6-6 to TRBJ1-5; TRBD1 aligns across 7 bases. The germline V gene has CDR1 MNHNY and CDR2 SVGAGI (reference sequence). The CDR3 contains 16 residues. The ends lost 2 bases at V and 1 base at J; junction bases unmatched: 5. The CDR3 reads CASSYEGAGSNQPQHF. In nucleotides, the CDR3 is TGTGCCAGCAGTTACGAGGGGGCGGGAAGCAATCAGCCCCAGCATTTT.

This sequence joins TRBV7-9 and TRBJ1-1; D call uncertain. This CDR3 is built from 15 residues. V was pared by 3 bases and J by 2 bases, with 13 bases between. CDR1 and CDR2 from the germline V gene are SEHNR and FQNEAQ (reference sequence). The CDR3 region has the DNA TGTGCCAGCAGCTTTTTTTATGGGGATAACACTGAAGCTTTCTTT. This encodes CASSFFYGDNTEAFF.

This clone was counted once. The chain joins TRBV19 to TRBJ2-5, with D perhaps TRBD2 (5 bases). With 7 bases removed from V and 2 bases from J, the gap between germline ends came to 11 bases. Germline V gene sequence: CDR1 LNHDA, CDR2 SQIVND (reference sequence). The CDR3 sequence is 13 residues long. CDR3 sequence: CASTRGDQETQYF. The CDR3 DNA reads TGTGCCAGTACCCGGGGAGATCAAGAGACCCAGTACTTC.

J is TRBJ1-1 and V is TRBV5-1, with a weak D call TRBD1 (5 bases). The CDR3 runs to 15 residues. From germline, CDR1 is SGHRS and CDR2 YFSETQ. V was shortened by 0 bases and J by 5 bases, with 14 bases between the two germline ends. The CDR3 DNA is TGCGCCAGCAGCTTGGGTGGGGCATGGGGGACTGAAGCTTTCTTT. It codes for CASSLGGAWGTEAFF. The full variable domain, with the rest looked up from reference TRBV5-1 and TRBJ1-1, is KAGVTQTPRYLIKTRGQQVTLSCSPISGHRSVSWYQQTPGQGLQFLFEYFSETQRNKGNFPGRFSGRQFSNSRSEMNVSTLELGDSALYLCASSLGGAWGTEAFFGQGTRLTVV.

This chain connects TRBV15 to TRBJ2-5; 7 nucleotides agree with TRBD1. Germline V CDR1 and CDR2: LNHNV, YYDKDF (reference sequence). Trimming cost V 8 bases and J 2 bases; bases outside gene matches: 2. The CDR3 sequence is 12 residues long. The CDR3 region has the DNA TGTGCCACCGGGACAGCACAAGAGACCCAGTACTTC. It is translated as CATGTAQETQYF.

The chain carries TRBV6-6 and TRBJ2-2, with unresolved D. The ends were cut back, 8 bases at V and 6 bases at J, with 22 bases in the middle. Germline-derived CDR1 and CDR2 are MNHNY and SVGAGI (reference sequence). The CDR3 spans 16 residues. The CDR3: CASGTVGHAAAGELFF. As DNA, the CDR3 is TGTGCCAGCGGCACCGTGGGCCATGCGGCGGCCGGGGAGCTGTTTTTT.

CDR3 sequence reads: CASSLEGRMNTEAFF. In DNA form, the CDR3 reads TGTGCCAGCAGCTTAGAAGGACGGATGAACACTGAAGCTTTCTTT. The rearrangement joins TRBV13 to TRBJ1-1; no reliable D call. The V and J ends lost 1 base and 0 bases respectively, with 9 bases between them. Germline CDR1 PRHDT, CDR2 FYEKMQ (reference sequence). This CDR3 spans 15 amino acids. Full variable domain (outside the CDR3, taken from reference TRBV13 and TRBJ1-1): AAGVIQSPRHLIKEKRETATLKCYPIPRHDTVYWYQQGPGQDPQFLISFYEKMQSDKGSIPDRFSAQQFSDYHSELNMSSLELGDSALYFCASSLEGRMNTEAFFGQGTRLTVV.

The genes are TRBV19 and TRBJ1-5; no clear D. This CDR3 has 11 residues. Germline lookup yields CDR1 LNHDA and CDR2 SQIVND (reference sequence). Trimming shortened V by 5 bases and J by 13 bases, and 12 bases separated the two germline ends. The CDR3 spells CASSDIRNQHF. CDR3 coding DNA: TGTGCCAGTAGTGACATCCGGAATCAGCATTTT.

This chain connects TRBV7-2 to TRBJ2-1, with a possible D match to TRBD2 (6 bases). There are 12 residues in the CDR3. In germline, CDR1 is SGHTA, CDR2 FQGNSA. Between the trimmed V and J ends, which lost 4 bases and 9 bases, there was a span of 10 bases. CDR3 amino acids: CASSWNGGEQFF. CDR3 bases: TGTGCCAGCAGCTGGAACGGGGGTGAGCAGTTCTTC.

This rearrangement joins TRBV10-3 to TRBJ2-5; tentative D call: TRBD1 (6 bases). V shed 10 bases and J shed 1 base, with 10 bases lying between them. The CDR3 contains 12 residues. Germline loops: CDR1 ENHRY, CDR2 SYGVKD. The CDR3 DNA reads TGTGCCACCAGGACAGCCCAAGAGACCCAGTACTTC. It is translated as CATRTAQETQYF.

V and J are TRBV29-1 and TRBJ2-7, with D possibly matching TRBD1 (5 bases). This CDR3 contains 14 residues. Germline lookup yields CDR1 SQVTM and CDR2 ANQGSEA. V lost 0 bases to trimming and J lost 2 bases, with 11 bases between them. The CDR3 DNA reads as TGCAGCGTTGAAGAAGGGGCCGAGCCCTACGAGCAGTACTTC. It codes for CSVEEGAEPYEQYF.

The V gene is TRBV7-2, the J gene TRBJ2-3, with 12 bases lining up with TRBD2. Germline V gene data show CDR1 as SGHTA and CDR2 as FQGNSA. CDR3 length: 17 amino acids. Trimming cost V 2 bases and J 8 bases; bases outside gene matches: 11. The chain's CDR3 is CASSLLSSGREVGTQYF. CDR3 nucleotides: TGTGCCAGCAGCTTACTCTCTAGCGGGAGGGAGGTCGGTACGCAGTATTTT.

This chain joins TRBV5-4 and TRBJ1-1; D perhaps matches TRBD1 (5 bases). The CDR3 length is 12 residues. In germline, CDR1 is SGHNT, CDR2 YYREEE (reference sequence). V was trimmed by 5 bases and J by 4 bases, leaving 9 bases between them. The CDR3 coding sequence is TGTGCCAGCAGTTGGGGGGGCACTGAAGCTTTCTTT. This gives the protein CASSWGGTEAFF.

This clone has a single count. The chain carries TRBV9 and TRBJ2-5; 8 bases line up with TRBD1. The CDR3 has 16 residues. Unmatched junction bases numbered 10, after V lost 0 bases and J lost 6 bases. CDR1 SGDLS and CDR2 YYNGEE come from the germline V gene. CDR3 DNA sequence: TGTGCCAGCAGCGTAGGCTGGGCAGGGGGCGCCCAGACCCAGTACTTC. Amino acids: CASSVGWAGGAQTQYF. Full variable domain (missing parts from reference TRBV9 and TRBJ2-5): DSGVTQTPKHLITATGQRVTLRCSPRSGDLSVYWYQQSLDQGLQFLIQYYNGEERAKGNILERFSAQQFPDLHSELNLSSLELGDSALYFCASSVGWAGGAQTQYFGPGTRLLVL.